The 19 T cell receptor beta chains listed next were all sequenced from one sample in a study of shared clonotypes between healthy human individuals. The assay was immunoSEQ multiplex PCR, and TCRdb's table has in-frame clones only and misses some. Of some 2,000,000 clones in the sample, approximately 96% were seen once. The source material was naive CD4+ T cells sorted from blood. Subset here: CD45RA+ positively selected. The source is a man aged 18 to 30 in good health.

This clone was picked up one time. V and J are TRBV1 and TRBJ2-7; the DNA was not compared with TRBD2, the D call given in the table. TRBV1 is labeled a pseudogene. The CDR3 runs 17 residues. CDR3 sequence (DNA): TGCACCAGCAGCCATCAAAGCGGGGGGAAAACCACCTACGAGCAGTACTTC. It specifies CTSSHQSGGKTTYEQYF.

This clone appeared a single time. This chain links TRBV6-5 with TRBJ2-7; TRBD2 agrees at 10 bases. V lost 7 bases and J lost 6; bases outside the gene matches: 9. Germline-derived CDR1 and CDR2 are MNHEY and SVGAGI. This CDR3 is built from 14 residues. Written as DNA, the CDR3 is TGTGCCAGCAACAGCGGGGGGGGCTCCGCCGAGCAGTACTTC. Translating gives CASNSGGGSAEQYF.

This chain connects TRBV7-9 to TRBJ2-1; 12 nucleotides align to TRBD2. Germline V gene sequence: CDR1 SEHNR, CDR2 FQNEAQ (reference sequence). The ends lost 5 bases at V and 5 bases at J; junction bases unmatched: 7. CDR3 length equals 16 residues. In DNA form, the CDR3 reads TGTGCCAGCAGCCTCCCAGGACTAGCGGGGCACAATGAGCAGTTCTTC. This translates into CASSLPGLAGHNEQFF.

Comments on this clone: At the DNA level, this CDR3 is encoded by other sequences in the same sample as well. The chain couples TRBV28 to TRBJ1-2; weak D call: TRBD1 (5 bases). This CDR3 has 13 residues. Germline lookup yields CDR1 MDHEN and CDR2 SYDVKM. Trimming pared 1 base from V and 8 bases from J, leaving 11 bases between. The DNA of the CDR3 is TGTGCCAGCAGTTTATCTGCCGGGGCAGGCTACACCTTC. As protein: CASSLSAGAGYTF.

This clone came up once. The genes are TRBV2 and TRBJ2-1, with TRBD2 matching over 10 bases. The CDR3 has 22 residues. Germline V lookup: CDR1 SNHLY, CDR2 FYNNEI. The V segment lost 5 bases and the J segment 1 base; nucleotides outside the gene matches: 23. The CDR3 here is CASSSRGWARASGSGSYNEQFF. Written as DNA, the CDR3 is TGTGCCAGCAGTTCCCGCGGATGGGCAAGGGCTAGCGGGAGTGGATCCTACAATGAGCAGTTCTTC.

The genes are TRBV7-9 and TRBJ1-4; D call uncertain. Germline values: CDR1 SEHNR, CDR2 FQNEAQ (reference sequence). The V end was cut by 2 bases, the J end by 3 bases, with 13 bases between. CDR3 length: 16 residues. In DNA form, the CDR3 reads TGTGCCAGCAGCTTAAGGTCAACCCTGCCTAATGAAAAACTGTTTTTT. Its translation: CASSLRSTLPNEKLFF.

Worth noting for this clone: The sample carries other DNA sequences with the same CDR3. The chain is built from TRBV5-1 and TRBJ2-2, with D maybe TRBD1 (7 bases). Per germline, CDR1 SGHRS and CDR2 YFSETQ. V was shortened by 3 bases and J by 5 bases, with 14 bases between the two germline ends. This CDR3 is 15 amino acids long. The chain's CDR3 is CASSSRQGGTGELFF. CDR3 DNA sequence: TGCGCCAGCAGCTCGCGGCAGGGGGGAACCGGGGAGCTGTTTTTT.

A single count supports this clone. The chain is built from TRBV29-1 and TRBJ2-5, with TRBD1 matching 8 bases. Germline V lookup: CDR1 SQVTM, CDR2 ANQGSEA. Trimming at V came to 6 bases and at J to 5 bases, leaving 5 bases not matched to a gene. The CDR3 covers 12 residues. The CDR3 spells CSVGQGTETQYF. CDR3 DNA sequence: TGCAGCGTCGGACAGGGCACGGAGACCCAGTACTTC.

In its sample, this clone was seen once. The rearrangement links TRBV9 to TRBJ1-1; D is uncertain. CDR3 length: 13 residues. V lost 0 bases to trimming and J lost 5 bases, with 8 bases between them. CDR1 SGDLS and CDR2 YYNGEE come from the germline V gene. The CDR3 region has the DNA TGTGCCAGCAGCGTAGATGACCGAACTGAAGCTTTCTTT. Its protein product is CASSVDDRTEAFF.

This rearrangement joins TRBV29-1 to TRBJ2-7, with TRBD1 matching over 12 bases. V lost 6 bases to trimming and J lost 0 bases; unmatched junction nucleotides: 3. The CDR3 covers 14 residues. The V gene's germline CDR1 is SQVTM and CDR2 ANQGSEA. CDR3 coding DNA: TGCAGCGTCGGGACAGGGGGCAACTCCTACGAGCAGTACTTC. This gives the protein CSVGTGGNSYEQYF.

The chain couples TRBV5-6 to TRBJ1-1, with D possibly matching TRBD1 (5 bases). Germline loops: CDR1 SGHDT, CDR2 YYEEEE. This CDR3 is built from 14 residues. Trimming shortened V by 2 bases and J by 4 bases, and 12 bases separated the two germline ends. CDR3 protein: CASSLGAVTTEAFF. Here the CDR3 DNA reads TGTGCCAGCAGCTTAGGGGCTGTAACCACTGAAGCTTTCTTT.

The CDR3 sequence is CASSQGTWPRGFNSPLHF. CDR3 DNA sequence: TGCGCCAGCAGCCAAGGTACGTGGCCCCGGGGGTTTAATTCACCCCTCCACTTT. The chain links TRBV4-1 to TRBJ1-6, with D perhaps TRBD1 (5 bases). V shed 1 base and J shed 6 bases, with 19 bases lying between them. The CDR3 spans 18 residues. The germline CDR1 and CDR2 sequences are MGHRA and YSYEKL.

The chain uses TRBV18 and TRBJ2-3; 12 bases align to TRBD2. Trimming removed 3 bases from V and 0 bases from J; junction bases left unmatched: 7. The CDR3 runs 18 residues. Germline V lookup: CDR1 KGHSH, CDR2 LQKENI. The CDR3 DNA follows: TGTGCCAGCTCACCGTGGACTAGCGGGGCGTCTAGCACAGATACGCAGTATTTT. This sequence encodes CASSPWTSGASSTDTQYF.

V is TRBV6-1 and J is TRBJ2-7; a weak D match, TRBD1 (5 bases). Trimming left V 6 bases short and J 7 bases short, with 16 bases between. Per germline, CDR1 MNHNS and CDR2 SASEGT. The length of the CDR3 is 13 residues. CDR3 DNA: TGTGCCAGCAGATCCCAGGGCCGAGAAGAGCAGTACTTC. Translated: CASRSQGREEQYF.

The chain couples TRBV14 to TRBJ2-7; D might be TRBD2 (6 bases). The V end lost 4 bases, the J end lost 0 bases, and 7 bases lay between the germline ends. This CDR3 comprises 13 residues. Germline V gene sequence: CDR1 SGHDN, CDR2 FVKESK. CDR3 in amino acids: CASSRGGSYEQYF. CDR3 DNA sequence: TGTGCCAGCAGCCGGGGAGGCTCCTACGAGCAGTACTTC.

V and J are TRBV5-4 and TRBJ2-5, with 8 bases lining up with TRBD2. The V segment lost 3 bases and the J segment 5 bases; nucleotides outside the gene matches: 15. The CDR3 loop spans 17 amino acids. Germline assignment: CDR1 SGHNT and CDR2 YYREEE (reference sequence). The CDR3 region is CASSSTAGREGRETQYF. The CDR3 DNA reads as TGTGCCAGCAGCTCCACCGCGGGACGGGAGGGCCGGGAGACCCAGTACTTC.

The J gene is TRBJ2-5, the V gene TRBV7-2; 10 bases line up with TRBD2. Trimming removed 1 base from V and 3 bases from J; junction bases left unmatched: 5. CDR3 length: 16 amino acids. Germline V gene lookup returns CDR1 SGHTA and CDR2 FQGNSA. The CDR3 loop is CASSLESSGGKETQYF. The CDR3 region has the DNA TGTGCCAGCAGCTTAGAGTCTAGCGGGGGAAAAGAGACCCAGTACTTC.

This chain uses TRBV20-1 with TRBJ1-5; possibly TRBD1 for D (5 bases). The V gene's germline CDR1 is DFQATT and CDR2 SNEGSKA (reference sequence). V lost 8 bases to trimming and J lost 6 bases, with 8 bases between them. This CDR3 is built from 10 residues. The DNA of the CDR3 is TGCAGTATGGGGGTTCAGCCCCAGCATTTT. Its translation: CSMGVQPQHF.

The sample holds one count of this clone. Other DNA variants within this sample encode the same CDR3. The rearrangement joins TRBV9 to TRBJ2-5; D may match TRBD1 or TRBD2 (5 bases each). Per germline, CDR1 SGDLS and CDR2 YYNGEE. The V end lost 3 bases, the J end lost 1 base, and 10 bases lay between the germline ends. The CDR3 has 14 amino acids. The CDR3 coding sequence is TGTGCCAGCAGCGCGGGGCAGATCCAAGAGACCCAGTACTTC. Its translation is CASSAGQIQETQYF.